A single sample gave rise to the 7 T cell receptor beta chains below, sequenced in a study of technical replicates of blood from several donors. Produced via immunoSEQ multiplex PCR; TCRdb's table is partial and in-frame only. The sample lists about 83,000 clones; about 90% were seen once. The sequencing sample was made of T cells isolated from PBMCs. The receptors here all came from a human donor in good health.

This sequence joins TRBV23-1 and TRBJ2-3, with 14 bases that match TRBD2. TRBV23-1 carries the ORF label, with uncertain function. The CDR3 totals 16 residues. V gave up 4 bases and J gave up 6 bases; unmatched junction bases: 6. CDR3 bases: TGCGCCAGCAGTCGGGGACTAGCGGGAGTAGGGGATACGCAGTATTTT. Translation: CASSRGLAGVGDTQYF.

The genes are TRBV28 and TRBJ2-5; D is unclear. Deletions cut 6 bases from V and 5 bases from J, with 10 bases between. The germline gives CDR1 MDHEN, CDR2 SYDVKM. The CDR3 is made up of 12 amino acids. This chain's CDR3 is CASSLRAETQYF. The CDR3 bases are TGTGCCAGCAGCCTCCGAGCGGAGACCCAGTACTTC.

V gene TRBV30 combines with J gene TRBJ1-6, with TRBD1 as a possible D gene (5 bases). This CDR3 has 15 amino acids. CDR1 GTSNPN and CDR2 SVGIG come from the germline V gene (reference sequence). V gave up 2 bases and J gave up 9 bases, with 17 bases separating them. In DNA form, the CDR3 reads TGTGCCTGGAGTACTAGCCGGACACTCAGTTCACCCCTCCACTTT. It codes for CAWSTSRTLSSPLHF.

The J gene is TRBJ2-1, the V gene TRBV4-2; D is undetermined. The germline V gene has CDR1 LGHNA and CDR2 YNFKEQ. Between the trimmed V and J ends, which lost 5 bases and 12 bases, there was a span of 17 bases. The CDR3 is made up of 13 amino acids. Written as DNA, the CDR3 is TGTGCCAGCAGCTCAGAAGAGACATTTCCGCAGTTCTTC. Its protein is CASSSEETFPQFF.

As for this clone: A read error may produce the germline difference seen at one junction end. The chain carries TRBV7-9 and TRBJ1-5; no definite D call. The germline CDR1 and CDR2 sequences are SEHNR and FQNEAQ (reference sequence). This CDR3 spans 13 amino acids. The CDR3 loop reads CASSLGVDQPQHF. CDR3 nucleotides: TGTGCCAGCAGCTTAGGCGTCGATCAACCCCAGCATTTT. The whole variable domain, remainder taken from reference TRBV7-9 and TRBJ1-5, is DTGVSQNPRHKITKRGQNVTFRCDPISEHNRLYWYRQTLGQGPEFLTYFQNEAQLEKSRLLSDRFSAERPKGSFSTLEIQRTEQGDSAMYLCASSLGVDQPQHFGDGTRLSIL.

The chain employs TRBV7-8 and TRBJ2-7, with 7 bases fitting TRBD1. Unmatched junction bases numbered 10, after V lost 4 bases and J lost 4 bases. From germline, CDR1 is SGHVS and CDR2 FQNEAQ. This CDR3 has 15 amino acids. The CDR3 region has the DNA TGTGCCAGCAGCTATACAGGGGTGTCGGATTACGAGCAGTACTTC. Its translation: CASSYTGVSDYEQYF.

J is TRBJ1-4 and V is TRBV7-8; D is unclear. The CDR3 loop spans 15 amino acids. Germline CDR1 SGHVS, CDR2 FQNEAQ. V lost 3 bases, J lost 3 bases, and 11 bases lay in between. The CDR3 loop reads CASSFNLEANEKLFF. CDR3 nucleotide sequence: TGTGCCAGCAGCTTCAATCTTGAGGCTAATGAAAAACTGTTTTTT.